These T cell receptor beta chains were read from a single sample in a study of blood T cell repertoires in COVID-19. TCRdb's table, derived via immunoSEQ multiplex PCR, lists solely in-frame clones and lacks some. The sample records 30,000 to 45,000 clones, around four fifths being singletons. Sequenced input: peripheral blood. These receptors were taken from a human donor in a cohort sampled during active COVID-19. Both conserved end residues are part of each CDR3. The D gene is left open where the match is weak. Not all rows give a size; the values are once, few, many and, for expanded clones, a class.

V	J	D	size	DNA	CDR3
TRBV7-6	TRBJ1-2	NA	NA	TGTGCCAGCAGCTCTTATCCGACAGTTTACTATGGCTACACCTTC	CASSSYPTVYYGYTF
TRBV27	TRBJ2-1	TRBD1	NA	TGTGCCAGCAGTTCCCCCGGGACAGGGGTTGGCAATGAGCAGTTCTTC	CASSSPGTGVGNEQFF
TRBV11-3	TRBJ1-1	NA	NA	TGTGCCAGCAGCTTAAACAGTCACACTGAAGCTTTCTTT	CASSLNSHTEAFF
TRBV5-1	TRBJ2-3	TRBD1	once	TGCGCCAGCAGCTTCGACAGGGGGATTACAGATACGCAGTATTTT	CASSFDRGITDTQYF
TRBV6-1	TRBJ2-5	TRBD2	NA	TGTGCCAGCAGTGAGGCTAGCGGGGGACAAGAGACCCAGTACTTC	CASSEASGGQETQYF
TRBV19	TRBJ1-5	TRBD1	NA	TGTGCCAGTACCCCAGACAGGGGTGGCAATCAGCCCCAGCATTTT	CASTPDRGGNQPQHF
TRBV2	TRBJ2-3	NA	NA	TGTGCCAGCAACAGAATCGGGGGTTTAGTCAGCACAGATACGCAGTATTTT	CASNRIGGLVSTDTQYF
TRBV9	TRBJ2-3	NA	NA	TGTGCCAGCAGGGGCGGGGGCACAGATACGCAGTATTTT	CASRGGGTDTQYF
TRBV20-1	TRBJ1-1	NA	NA	TGCAGTGCTAGGGAGGGTCCTGAAGCTTTCTTT	CSAREGPEAFF
TRBV2	TRBJ1-1	NA	NA	TGTGCCAGCAACGGAGACCTCAAAAGCGGTCCTTTCTTT	CASNGDLKSGPFF
TRBV5-4	TRBJ2-1	TRBD2	NA	TGTGCCAGCAGCGAAGCGAGCGGGGGGGGGTTTTTAAATGAGCAGTTCTTC	CASSEASGGGFLNEQFF
TRBV7-9	TRBJ1-2	NA	NA	TGTGCCAGCAGCTTAGACGCAGGGGTTGGCTACACCTTC	CASSLDAGVGYTF
TRBV7-9	TRBJ2-5	NA	NA	TGTGCCAGCAGCTCAACGTACAGGGCGGGAGAGACCCAGTACTTC	CASSSTYRAGETQYF
TRBV24-1	TRBJ1-2	NA	NA	TGTGCCACCAGAGACAACGCCGACGTAGGCGAAGGCTACACCTTC	CATRDNADVGEGYTF
TRBV10-3	TRBJ2-5	TRBD2	NA	TGTGCCATCAGTGAGGAACTAGCGGGGGGTCGTCAAGAGACCCAGTACTTC	CAISEELAGGRQETQYF
TRBV6-6	TRBJ1-1	NA	NA	TGTGCCAGCAGCAAGGCGGCGAGGGCTGAAGCTTTCTTT	CASSKAARAEAFF
TRBV9	TRBJ1-1	NA	NA	TGTGCCAGCAGCGTAGCTGGGTCGGCAGGCATGAACACTGAAGCTTTCTTT	CASSVAGSAGMNTEAFF
TRBV18	TRBJ2-5	NA	NA	TGTGCCAGCTCACCACTAAAAGAGACCCAGTACTTC	CASSPLKETQYF
TRBV30	TRBJ2-4	TRBD2	NA	TGTGCCTGGAGTAATCCTTCCGGGGGGAACATTCAGTACTTC	CAWSNPSGGNIQYF
TRBV24-1	TRBJ2-3	NA	NA	TGTGCCACCAGTGATTCCCAGGGGTCCTCCACAGATACGCAGTATTTT	CATSDSQGSSTDTQYF
TRBV4-3	TRBJ1-5	NA	NA	TGCGCCAGCAGCCCTCTAGCTAGCAATCAGCCCCAGCATTTT	CASSPLASNQPQHF
TRBV29-1	TRBJ2-3	TRBD1	once	TGCAGCGGATTTTCCGGGACAGGGGGTGATACGCAGTATTTT	CSGFSGTGGDTQYF
TRBV6-2/TRBV6-3	TRBJ1-4	NA	NA	TGTGCCAGCAGTTTGCCAGGAGGACTGTTTTTT	CASSLPGGLFF
TRBV19	TRBJ2-7	NA	NA	TGTGCCAGTAGTACATCAGGGGGGTACGACGAGCAGTACTTC	CASSTSGGYDEQYF
TRBV29-1	TRBJ2-1	TRBD1	NA	TGCAGCGTTGCAGGGACAGGGATTGTTTACAATGAGCAGTTCTTC	CSVAGTGIVYNEQFF
TRBV10-1	TRBJ2-7	TRBD1	NA	TGCGCCAGACTACCCCCCCGGACAGGGAGGTACGAGCAGTACTTC	CARLPPRTGRYEQYF
TRBV19	TRBJ1-6	NA	NA	TGTGCCAGTAGTATACGAGCCTTTTCACCCCTCCACTTT	CASSIRAFSPLHF
TRBV5-1	TRBJ1-1	TRBD1	NA	TGCGCCAGCAGCCAGGGACAGAGGAACACTGAAGCTTTCTTT	CASSQGQRNTEAFF
TRBV5-8	TRBJ2-1	TRBD1	NA	TGTGCCAGCAGCTTGGCGGGGACAGGGTTCAATGAGCAGTTCTTC	CASSLAGTGFNEQFF
TRBV5-6	TRBJ2-4	NA	NA	TGTGCCAGCAGCTTAGGAGGGTTTCAGTACTTC	CASSLGGFQYF
TRBV4-3	TRBJ2-5	NA	NA	TGCGCCAGCAGCCAAGAAGGAGGGCTGGAAGAGACCCAGTACTTC	CASSQEGGLEETQYF
TRBV7-2	TRBJ1-3	NA	NA	TGTGCCAGCAGCTGGCGGGACGCCCCTGGAAACACCATATATTTT	CASSWRDAPGNTIYF
TRBV9	TRBJ1-2	TRBD1	NA	TGTGCCAGCAGCGTCTCAGGGACAGGGTTGGAGGGCTACACCTTC	CASSVSGTGLEGYTF
TRBV4-2	TRBJ2-6	NA	few	TGTGCCAGCAGCCAAGCTCGGGGCTCTGGGGCCAACGTCCTGACTTTC	CASSQARGSGANVLTF
TRBV5-5	TRBJ1-1	NA	few	TGTGCCAGCAGCTTGGGACAGGAGAACACTGAAGCTTTCTTT	CASSLGQENTEAFF
TRBV11-2	TRBJ2-1	NA	once	TGTGCCAGCAGCTTAGGGCAGGTGAATTTGCAGTTCTTC	CASSLGQVNLQFF
TRBV19	TRBJ1-3	TRBD1	NA	TGTGCCAGTAGTAGACGACAGGGTACGGGAAACACCATATATTTT	CASSRRQGTGNTIYF
TRBV4-1	TRBJ2-3	TRBD2	NA	TGCGCCAGCAGCCAACGGGGGGGCCAAGATACGCAGTATTTT	CASSQRGGQDTQYF
TRBV28	TRBJ1-2	NA	NA	TGTGCCAGCAGTTTAAAACAGCAATATGGCTACACCTTC	CASSLKQQYGYTF
TRBV3-1/TRBV3-2	TRBJ1-2	TRBD1	NA	TGTGCCAGCCAGACAGGGGGTGACTATGGCTACACCTTC	CASQTGGDYGYTF
TRBV19	TRBJ2-1	NA	once	TGTGCCAGTAGCAGCAGGGGTCGCAACAATGAGCAGTTCTTC	CASSSRGRNNEQFF
TRBV2	TRBJ1-2	NA	NA	TGTGCCAGCAGCGACACAGGGATGAACTATGGCTACACCTTC	CASSDTGMNYGYTF
TRBV5-1	TRBJ1-1	TRBD1	NA	TGCGCCAGCAGTTCCGGGACAGGTGGCACTGAAGCTTTCTTT	CASSSGTGGTEAFF
TRBV7-9	TRBJ2-3	NA	NA	TGTGCCAGCAGCCGACTGTCTGTGACAGATACGCAGTATTTT	CASSRLSVTDTQYF
TRBV5-1	TRBJ1-5	NA	once	TGCGCCAGCAGCCAAGGACAGCCATCTCAGCCCCAGCATTTT	CASSQGQPSQPQHF